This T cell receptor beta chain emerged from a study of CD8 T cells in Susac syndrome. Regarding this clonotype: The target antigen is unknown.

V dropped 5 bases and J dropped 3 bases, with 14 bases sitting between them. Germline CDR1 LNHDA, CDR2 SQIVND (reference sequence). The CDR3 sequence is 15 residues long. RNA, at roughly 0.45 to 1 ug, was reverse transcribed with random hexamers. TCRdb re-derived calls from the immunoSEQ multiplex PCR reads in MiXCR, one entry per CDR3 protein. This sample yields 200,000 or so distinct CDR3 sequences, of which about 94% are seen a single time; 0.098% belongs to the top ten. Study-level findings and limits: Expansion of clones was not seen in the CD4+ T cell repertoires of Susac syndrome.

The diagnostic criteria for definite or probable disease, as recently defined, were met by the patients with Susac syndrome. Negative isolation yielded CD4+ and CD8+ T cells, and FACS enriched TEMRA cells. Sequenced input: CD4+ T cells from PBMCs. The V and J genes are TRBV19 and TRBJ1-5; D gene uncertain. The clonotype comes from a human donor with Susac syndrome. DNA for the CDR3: TGTGCCAGTAGTGCCATGGTCGGGTTCAATCAGCCCCAGCATTTT. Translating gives CASSAMVGFNQPQHF.